The 10 T cell receptor beta chains below all came from one sample that was sequenced in a study of human T cells and chemical hapten exposure. TCRdb re-analysed the RACE reads in MiXCR, keeping a single row per CDR3 protein. The repertoire has 85,000 or so distinct CDR3 sequences, about 10% of them found once; the top ten carry approximately 4.4%. Time point defined: patch test 1, 2 weeks after DPC sensitization. As for treatment: therapeutic diphenylcyclopropenone sensitization with weekly scalp DPC. The specimen comprised whole blood, sampled in connection with sensitization to the hapten diphenylcyclopropenone (DPC). The receptors derive from a woman in her forties or fifties with alopecia areata. Some clones in this sample may be carry-over from other donors' samples.

The rearrangement links TRBV7-2 to TRBJ2-1; no definite D call. Trimming shortened V by 1 base and J by 13 bases, and 8 bases separated the two germline ends. The CDR3 is 11 amino acids. From germline, CDR1 is SGHTA and CDR2 FQGNSA. The CDR3 coding sequence is TGTGCCAGCAGCTTAGAACGGGTACAGTTCTTC. Residues: CASSLERVQFF.

This clonotype was observed many times. V is TRBV5-1 and J is TRBJ1-4, with D tentatively TRBD1 (6 bases). Germline assignment: CDR1 SGHRS and CDR2 YFSETQ. This CDR3 has 14 amino acids. Trimming left V 4 bases short and J 6 bases short, with 13 bases between. The CDR3: CASSRQESDEKLFF. The CDR3 bases are TGCGCCAGCAGCAGACAGGAATCTGATGAAAAACTGTTTTTT.

The chain carries TRBV10-1 and TRBJ2-2; 9 bases agree with TRBD2. V gave up 8 bases and J gave up 6 bases; unmatched junction bases: 13. This CDR3 has 16 residues. The germline gives CDR1 WNHNN, CDR2 SYGVQD (reference sequence). The CDR3 DNA is TGCGCCAGCTCCGGGGTAGCGGGAGTGGCGGCCGGGGAGCTGTTTTTT. Translation: CASSGVAGVAAGELFF.

The rearrangement uses TRBV29-1 and TRBJ2-5; D is ambiguous. Germline V gene data show CDR1 as SQVTM and CDR2 as ANQGSEA. The CDR3 loop spans 11 amino acids. CDR3 sequence reads: CADLMGETQYF. Written as DNA, the CDR3 is TGCGCAGACCTGATGGGAGAGACCCAGTACTTC.

The chain joins TRBV28 to TRBJ2-5, with D hard to call. CDR3 length: 18 residues. From germline, CDR1 is MDHEN and CDR2 SYDVKM. The V end lost 5 bases, the J end lost 1 base, and 23 bases lay between the germline ends. The CDR3 nucleotides are TGTGCCAGCAGTCTCTCCTTAATGGACGGAGCACCCCAAGAGACCCAGTACTTC. This gives the protein CASSLSLMDGAPQETQYF.

Points on this clonotype: Being one base from a much bigger clone, this may be a read error. The rearrangement joins TRBV11-2 to TRBJ1-4, with no clear D. Per germline, CDR1 SGHAT and CDR2 FQNNGV. This CDR3 spans 14 amino acids. The DNA of the CDR3 is TGTGCCAGCAGCTTCGGGGTCTCGAGCGAAAAACTGATTTTT. This codes for CASSFGVSSEKLIF.

This clonotype was observed many times. The chain employs TRBV12-3 or TRBV12-4 and TRBJ1-3, with TRBD1 matching over 7 bases. The ends lost 3 bases at V and 4 bases at J; junction bases unmatched: 9. This CDR3 is 16 amino acids long. CDR3 residues: CASSFFTGAGGNTIYF. DNA of the CDR3: TGTGCCAGCAGTTTCTTCACAGGGGCCGGAGGAAACACCATATATTTT.

This clonotype was counted many times. The chain has TRBV28 and TRBJ2-5; weak D call: TRBD2 (7 bases). Per the germline V gene, CDR1 is MDHEN and CDR2 is SYDVKM. This CDR3 has 18 residues. The V gene lost 4 bases and the J gene lost 4 bases, with 25 bases spanning the gap. CDR3 sequence: CASSSPHYLGGRRETQYF. The CDR3, as DNA: TGTGCCAGCAGTTCCCCTCACTACTTGGGGGGGCGACGAGAGACCCAGTACTTC. Filled out from reference TRBV28 and TRBJ2-5, the complete variable domain reads DVKVTQSSRYLVKRTGEKVFLECVQDMDHENMFWYRQDPGLGLRLIYFSYDVKMKEKGDIPEGYSVSREKKERFSLILESASTNQTSMYLCASSSPHYLGGRRETQYFGPGTRLLVL.

This clonotype has a handful of counts. The chain uses TRBV11-3 and TRBJ2-2, with D unresolved. Germline CDR1 is SGHNT and CDR2 is YENEEA. This CDR3 is 17 amino acids long. V was cut by 5 bases and J by 0 bases, with 16 bases left in between. The CDR3 bases are TGTGCCAGCAGCGGTGGCTTGTACACCGCGAACACCGGGGAGCTGTTTTTT. Its translation: CASSGGLYTANTGELFF.

A few counts support this clonotype. The chain has TRBV12-3 or TRBV12-4 and TRBJ2-7; 10 nucleotides align to TRBD1. This CDR3 comprises 15 residues. With 5 bases clipped from V and 4 bases from J, the junction kept 8 bases outside the gene matches. The CDR3 sequence: CASSPWTGGSYEQYF. The CDR3 DNA is TGTGCCAGCAGTCCGTGGACAGGGGGGTCATACGAGCAGTACTTC.